Each of the 7 T cell receptor beta chains below was sequenced from the same sample in a study of cytomegalovirus exposure and HLA in healthy donors. Researchers ran the PCR with 60 Vbeta and 13 Jbeta primers. TCRdb keeps only in-frame clones here, not all; method: immunoSEQ multiplex PCR. The sample has approximately 54,000 clones; roughly 84% are singletons. Sequenced: PBMCs. These receptors were taken from a young woman in good health and CMV-seronegative.

The CDR3 spells CASSTGTGIPYEQYF. The CDR3 nucleotides are TGTGCCAGCAGCACCGGGACAGGGATTCCCTACGAGCAGTACTTC. V is TRBV6-1 and J is TRBJ2-5, with 9 nucleotides matching TRBD1. The J call may be incorrect, as the DNA end agrees better with TRBJ2-7. The CDR3 runs to 15 residues. From germline, CDR1 is MNHNS and CDR2 SASEGT.

The chain uses TRBV4-1 and TRBJ1-5; 9 bases are shared with TRBD1. The CDR3 covers 18 residues. The V and J ends lost 1 base and 3 bases, in that order; junction bases with no gene match: 10. CDR1 MGHRA and CDR2 YSYEKL come from the germline V gene. CDR3 DNA sequence: TGCGCCAGCAGCCAAGGTATTAGGACAGGGGTTTTCAATCAGCCCCAGCATTTT. Translated, it gives CASSQGIRTGVFNQPQHF.

The CDR3 protein is CAWSRRGGRQYF. CDR3 coding DNA: TGTGCCTGGAGTCGTAGAGGGGGCCGACAGTACTTC. V gene TRBV30 combines with J gene TRBJ2-4; 7 bases are shared with TRBD1. CDR1 and CDR2 from the germline V gene are GTSNPN and SVGIG (reference sequence). The CDR3 has 12 residues. J gave up 13 bases and V 2 bases, and 8 bases lay outside the gene matches.

The chain recombines TRBV28 with TRBJ2-1, with a tentative D call TRBD2 (5 bases). Germline CDR1 MDHEN, CDR2 SYDVKM. This CDR3 region has 11 residues. V dropped 4 bases and J dropped 9 bases, with 7 bases sitting between them. The CDR3, as DNA: TGTGCCAGCAGTTGGCTAGCTGAGCAGTTCTTC. Translation: CASSWLAEQFF.

The CDR3 loop reads CASSLGATGELFF. The CDR3 DNA follows: TGTGCCAGCAGTTTAGGGGCCACCGGGGAGCTGTTTTTT. This chain links TRBV27 with TRBJ2-2; the D gene is possibly TRBD1 (5 bases). CDR3 length: 13 amino acids. V was clipped by 2 bases and J by 4 bases, with 5 bases between them. CDR1 MNHEY and CDR2 SMNVEV come from the germline V gene (reference sequence).

This chain joins TRBV27 and TRBJ2-3, with TRBD1 identical over 9 bases. Per germline, CDR1 MNHEY and CDR2 SMNVEV (reference sequence). This CDR3 contains 13 residues. Trimming cost V 10 bases and J 2 bases; bases outside gene matches: 4. CDR3 sequence reads: CATRDRVTDTQYF. The DNA of the CDR3 is TGTGCCACCCGGGACAGGGTCACAGATACGCAGTATTTT.

V is TRBV6-1 and J is TRBJ2-7, with 14 bases that match TRBD2. The J segment lost 8 bases and the V segment lost 4 bases, leaving 1 base of the junction unmatched. The CDR3 runs 13 residues. Germline V gene data show CDR1 as MNHNS and CDR2 as SASEGT. This chain's CDR3 is CASSGLAGGQQYF. DNA for the CDR3: TGTGCCAGCAGTGGACTAGCGGGAGGGCAGCAGTACTTC.